This passage covers 5 T cell receptor beta chains from one sample sequenced in a study of T cell repertoires in cytomegalovirus infection. TCRdb reprocessed the reads via MiXCR and lists one record per CDR3 protein. The table lists hundreds of thousands of distinct CDR3 sequences, roughly 42% of them singletons. These receptors are not linked to any known antigen. The material sequenced was cultured PBMCs, taken from culture after CMV antigen stimulation. The receptors here all came from a human donor in good health (CMV status not recorded). Some clones in this sample may be carry-over from other donors' samples.

V and J are TRBV3-1 and TRBJ2-7; TRBD2 matches at 14 bases. J gave up 7 bases and V 4 bases, and 9 bases lay outside the gene matches. The CDR3 has 16 amino acids. Germline values: CDR1 LGHDT, CDR2 YNNKEL (reference sequence). The CDR3 is CASSPGPGLAGVEQYF. As DNA, the CDR3 is TGTGCCAGCAGCCCAGGCCCGGGACTAGCGGGAGTGGAGCAGTACTTC.

J is TRBJ2-3 and V is TRBV4-1; 7 bases map to TRBD1. Germline CDR1 and CDR2: MGHRA and YSYEKL. With 1 base clipped from V and 0 bases from J, the junction kept 10 bases outside the gene matches. The CDR3 has 18 amino acids. DNA for the CDR3: TGCGCCAGCAGCCAAGTTAGACAGGGAAGGGGGAGCACAGATACGCAGTATTTT. Translated: CASSQVRQGRGSTDTQYF.

This clonotype was recorded once. This chain links TRBV7-2 with TRBJ2-3; 10 bases fit TRBD2. The CDR3 extends over 12 amino acids. Germline assignment: CDR1 SGHTA and CDR2 FQGNSA. V shed 5 bases and J 15 bases; nucleotides not matched to a gene: 8. Written as DNA, the CDR3 is TGTGCCAGCAGCCCCCCCCTAGCGGGAGAATATTTT. Amino acid sequence: CASSPPLAGEYF.

This clonotype was found a few times. The gene calls are TRBV27 and TRBJ2-1, with TRBD2 matching 12 bases. The trim removed 4 bases at V and 6 bases at J, leaving 13 bases unmatched. The CDR3 sequence is 18 residues long. Germline assignment: CDR1 MNHEY and CDR2 SMNVEV (reference sequence). The CDR3 bases are TGTGCCAGCAGTTCCCGCCGGACTAGCGGGGCTATGATCAATGAGCAGTTCTTC. Encoded protein: CASSSRRTSGAMINEQFF.

The chain links TRBV25-1 to TRBJ1-1; D possibly corresponds to TRBD1 (6 bases). The CDR3 has 13 residues. CDR1 is MGHDK and CDR2 is SYGVNS in the germline V gene. Between the trimmed V and J ends, which lost 4 bases and 7 bases, there was a span of 13 bases. Here the CDR3 reads CASSGLDSLEAFF. Here the CDR3 DNA reads TGTGCCAGCAGTGGCCTGGACAGCCTTGAAGCTTTCTTT.